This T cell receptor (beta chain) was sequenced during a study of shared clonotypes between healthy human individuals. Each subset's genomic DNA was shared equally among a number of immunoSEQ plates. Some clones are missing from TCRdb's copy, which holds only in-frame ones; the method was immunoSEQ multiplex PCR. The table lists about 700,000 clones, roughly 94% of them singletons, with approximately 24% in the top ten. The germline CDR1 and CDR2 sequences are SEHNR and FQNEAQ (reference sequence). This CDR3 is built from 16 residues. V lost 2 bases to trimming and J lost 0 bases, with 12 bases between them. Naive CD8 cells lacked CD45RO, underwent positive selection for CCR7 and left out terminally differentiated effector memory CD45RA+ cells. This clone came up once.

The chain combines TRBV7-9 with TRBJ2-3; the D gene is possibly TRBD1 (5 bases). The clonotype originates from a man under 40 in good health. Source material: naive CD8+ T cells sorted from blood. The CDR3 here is CASSLRGATSTDTQYF. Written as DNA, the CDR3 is TGTGCCAGCAGCTTAAGGGGTGCCACTAGCACAGATACGCAGTATTTT. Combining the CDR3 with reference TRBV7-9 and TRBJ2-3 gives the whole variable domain DTGVSQNPRHKITKRGQNVTFRCDPISEHNRLYWYRQTLGQGPEFLTYFQNEAQLEKSRLLSDRFSAERPKGSFSTLEIQRTEQGDSAMYLCASSLRGATSTDTQYFGPGTRLTVL.